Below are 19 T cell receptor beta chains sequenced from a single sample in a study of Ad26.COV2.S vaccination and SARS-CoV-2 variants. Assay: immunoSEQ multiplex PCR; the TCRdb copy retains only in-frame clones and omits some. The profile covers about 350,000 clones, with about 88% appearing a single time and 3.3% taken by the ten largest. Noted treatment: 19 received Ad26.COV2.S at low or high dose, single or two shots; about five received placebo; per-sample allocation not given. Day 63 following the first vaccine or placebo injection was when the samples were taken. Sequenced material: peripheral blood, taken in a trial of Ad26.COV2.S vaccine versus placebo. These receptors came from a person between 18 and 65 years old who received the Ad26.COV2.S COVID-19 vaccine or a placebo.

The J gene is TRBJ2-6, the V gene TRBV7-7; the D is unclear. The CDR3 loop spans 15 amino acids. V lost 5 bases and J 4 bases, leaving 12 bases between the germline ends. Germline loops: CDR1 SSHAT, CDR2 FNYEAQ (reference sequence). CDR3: CASSATSTGANVLTF. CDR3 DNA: TGTGCCAGCAGCGCAACCTCAACAGGGGCCAACGTCCTGACTTTC.

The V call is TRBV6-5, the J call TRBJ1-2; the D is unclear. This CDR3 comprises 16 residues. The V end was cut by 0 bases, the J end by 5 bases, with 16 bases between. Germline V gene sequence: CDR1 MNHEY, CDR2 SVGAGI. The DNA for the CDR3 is TGTGCCAGCAGTTACTCGACCAGATTAGAATTTTATGGCTACACCTTC. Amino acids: CASSYSTRLEFYGYTF.

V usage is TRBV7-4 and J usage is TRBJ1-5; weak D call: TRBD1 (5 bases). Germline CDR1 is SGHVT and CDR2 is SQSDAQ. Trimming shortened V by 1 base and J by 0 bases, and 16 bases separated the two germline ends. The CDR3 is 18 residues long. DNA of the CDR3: TGTGCCAGCAGCTTAGTCGGAGGACACGTCTTTAGCAATCAGCCCCAGCATTTT. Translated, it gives CASSLVGGHVFSNQPQHF.

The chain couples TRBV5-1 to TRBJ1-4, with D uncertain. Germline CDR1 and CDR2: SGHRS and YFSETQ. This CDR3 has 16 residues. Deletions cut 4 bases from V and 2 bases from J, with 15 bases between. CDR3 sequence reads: CASSQSPPPTNEKLFF. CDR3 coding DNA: TGCGCCAGCAGCCAGAGTCCACCACCGACTAATGAAAAACTGTTTTTT.

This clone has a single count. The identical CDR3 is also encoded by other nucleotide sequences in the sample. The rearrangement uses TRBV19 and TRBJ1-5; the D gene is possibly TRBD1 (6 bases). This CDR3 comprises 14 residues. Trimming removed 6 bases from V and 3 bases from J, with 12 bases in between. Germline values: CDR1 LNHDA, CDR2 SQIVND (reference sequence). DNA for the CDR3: TGTGCCAGTAGCTCCGGACAGTTCAATCAGCCCCAGCATTTT. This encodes CASSSGQFNQPQHF.

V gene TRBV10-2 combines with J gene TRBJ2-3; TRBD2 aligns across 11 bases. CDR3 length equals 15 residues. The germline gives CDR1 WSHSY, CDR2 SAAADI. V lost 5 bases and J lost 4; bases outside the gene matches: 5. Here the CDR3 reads CASSLAGGPADTQYF. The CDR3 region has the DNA TGCGCCAGCAGTTTAGCGGGAGGGCCTGCAGATACGCAGTATTTT.

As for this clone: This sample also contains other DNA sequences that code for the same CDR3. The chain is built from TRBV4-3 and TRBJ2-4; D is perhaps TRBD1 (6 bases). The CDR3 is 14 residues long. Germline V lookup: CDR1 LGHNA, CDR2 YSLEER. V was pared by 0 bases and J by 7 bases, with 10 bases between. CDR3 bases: TGCGCCAGCAGCCAAGACCAGGGGACGAACATTCAGTACTTC. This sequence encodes CASSQDQGTNIQYF.

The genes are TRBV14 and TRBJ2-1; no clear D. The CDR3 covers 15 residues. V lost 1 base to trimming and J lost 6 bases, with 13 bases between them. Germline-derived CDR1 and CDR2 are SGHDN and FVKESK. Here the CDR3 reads CASSQGPRLGNEQFF. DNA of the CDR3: TGTGCCAGCAGCCAAGGTCCCCGACTGGGCAATGAGCAGTTCTTC.

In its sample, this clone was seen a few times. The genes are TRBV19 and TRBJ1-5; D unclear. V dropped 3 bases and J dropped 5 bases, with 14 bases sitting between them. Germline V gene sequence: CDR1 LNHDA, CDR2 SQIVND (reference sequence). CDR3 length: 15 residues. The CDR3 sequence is CASSMGSGMDQPQHF. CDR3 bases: TGTGCCAGTAGTATGGGAAGCGGGATGGATCAGCCCCAGCATTTT.

CDR3 coding DNA: TGTGCCAGCAGCCAGTTACGGACCCAGAAAGAGACCCAGTACTTC. Translated, it gives CASSQLRTQKETQYF. V gene TRBV3-1 (or the pseudogene TRBV3-2) combines with J gene TRBJ2-5; D remains unclear. Trimming left V 3 bases short and J 3 bases short, with 14 bases between. Germline lookup yields CDR1 LGHDT and CDR2 YNNKEL (reference sequence). The CDR3 totals 15 residues.

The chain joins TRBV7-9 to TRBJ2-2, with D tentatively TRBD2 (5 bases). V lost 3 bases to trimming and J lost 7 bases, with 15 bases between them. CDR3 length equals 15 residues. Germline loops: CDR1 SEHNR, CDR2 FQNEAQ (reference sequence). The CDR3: CASSFRTPGGGELFF. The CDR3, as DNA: TGTGCCAGCAGCTTTCGGACCCCCGGAGGCGGGGAGCTGTTTTTT.

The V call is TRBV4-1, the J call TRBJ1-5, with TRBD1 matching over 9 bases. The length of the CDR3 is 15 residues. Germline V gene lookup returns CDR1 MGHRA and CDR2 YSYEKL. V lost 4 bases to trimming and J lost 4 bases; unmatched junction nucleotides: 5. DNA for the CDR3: TGCGCCAGCAGCCTCGCCGGGACAGGGAATCAGCCCCAGCATTTT. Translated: CASSLAGTGNQPQHF.

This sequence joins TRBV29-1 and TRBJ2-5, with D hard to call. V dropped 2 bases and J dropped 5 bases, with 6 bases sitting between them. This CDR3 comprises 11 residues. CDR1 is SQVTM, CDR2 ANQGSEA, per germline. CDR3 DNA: TGCAGCGTTGAATCCAGGGAGACCCAGTACTTC. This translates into CSVESRETQYF.

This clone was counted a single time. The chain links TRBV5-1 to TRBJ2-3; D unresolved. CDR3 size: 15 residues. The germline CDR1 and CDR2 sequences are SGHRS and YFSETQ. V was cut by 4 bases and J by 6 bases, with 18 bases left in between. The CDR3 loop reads CASSPPTGLGDTQYF. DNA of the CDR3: TGCGCCAGCAGCCCTCCGACCGGTCTTGGGGATACGCAGTATTTT.

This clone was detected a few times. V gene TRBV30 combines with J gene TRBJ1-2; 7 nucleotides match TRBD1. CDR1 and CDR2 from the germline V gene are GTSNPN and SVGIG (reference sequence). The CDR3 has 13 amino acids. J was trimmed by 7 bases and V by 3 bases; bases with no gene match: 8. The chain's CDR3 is CAWRAGGLSGYTF. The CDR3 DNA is TGTGCCTGGAGGGCAGGGGGATTGAGTGGCTACACCTTC. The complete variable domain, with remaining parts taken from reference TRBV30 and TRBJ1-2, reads SQTIHQWPATLVQPVGSPLSLECTVEGTSNPNLYWYRQAAGRGLQLLFYSVGIGQISSEVPQNLSASRPQDRQFILSSKKLLLSDSGFYLCAWRAGGLSGYTFGSGTRLTVV.

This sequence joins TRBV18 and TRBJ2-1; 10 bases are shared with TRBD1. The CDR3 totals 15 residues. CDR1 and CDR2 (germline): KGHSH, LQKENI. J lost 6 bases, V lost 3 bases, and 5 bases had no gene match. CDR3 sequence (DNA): TGTGCCAGCTCACCTACGGACAGGGGGGGCAATGAGCAGTTCTTC. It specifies CASSPTDRGGNEQFF.

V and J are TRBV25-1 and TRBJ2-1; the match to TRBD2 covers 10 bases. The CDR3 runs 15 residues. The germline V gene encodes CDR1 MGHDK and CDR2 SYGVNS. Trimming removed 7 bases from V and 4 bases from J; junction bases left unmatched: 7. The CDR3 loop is CASTDGLAVYNEQFF. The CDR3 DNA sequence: TGTGCCAGCACCGATGGACTAGCGGTTTACAATGAGCAGTTCTTC.

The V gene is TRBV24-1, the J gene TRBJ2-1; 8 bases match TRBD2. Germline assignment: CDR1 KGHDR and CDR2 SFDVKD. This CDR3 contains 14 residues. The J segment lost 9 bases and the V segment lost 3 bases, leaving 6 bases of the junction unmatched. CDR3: CATSDMFGRVEQFF. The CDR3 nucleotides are TGTGCCACCAGTGATATGTTCGGGAGGGTTGAGCAGTTCTTC.

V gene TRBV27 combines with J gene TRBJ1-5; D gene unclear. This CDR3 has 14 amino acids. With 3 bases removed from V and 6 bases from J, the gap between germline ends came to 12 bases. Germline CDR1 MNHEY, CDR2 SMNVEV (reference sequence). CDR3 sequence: CASSFLSGRQPQHF. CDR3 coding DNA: TGTGCCAGCAGTTTCCTCAGCGGACGTCAGCCCCAGCATTTT.